This is a list of T cell receptor beta chains from one sample in a study of blood T cell repertoires in COVID-19. TCRdb's copy holds only in-frame clones and misses some; the assay was immunoSEQ multiplex PCR. The sample carries roughly 200,000 clones, 83% recorded once. The specimen was peripheral blood. The receptors stem from a woman in her 30s with COVID-19, enrolled during active disease. Each CDR3 is given with its conserved first and last residue. The order of the fields is CDR3 protein, CDR3 DNA, D gene, J gene, V gene, clone size. D genes are given only for firm matches. Size is stated for part of the rows, as once, few or many counts, or as a class when the clone is expanded.

CDR3 protein: CASSLGSLNNEQFF
CDR3 DNA: TGTGCCAGCAGCTTGGGCAGCCTTAACAATGAGCAGTTCTTC
D gene: NA
J gene: TRBJ2-1
V gene: TRBV7-9
clone size: NA

CDR3 protein: CASSLGLAGLSGSGQYF
CDR3 DNA: TGTGCCAGCAGCTTAGGACTAGCGGGTTTATCGGGGAGTGGGCAGTACTTC
D gene: TRBD2
J gene: TRBJ2-7
V gene: TRBV11-2
clone size: few

CDR3 protein: CASSLGNGQGVGNNYGYTF
CDR3 DNA: TGTGCCAGCAGCTTAGGAAATGGACAGGGGGTCGGTAATAACTATGGCTACACCTTC
D gene: TRBD1
J gene: TRBJ1-2
V gene: TRBV7-9
clone size: many

CDR3 protein: CASGYGTGGFGTEAFF
CDR3 DNA: TGTGCCAGCGGCTACGGGACAGGGGGTTTTGGCACTGAAGCTTTCTTT
D gene: TRBD1
J gene: TRBJ1-1
V gene: TRBV7-9
clone size: NA

CDR3 protein: CASSRDRGSYEQYF
CDR3 DNA: TGCGCCAGCAGCCGGGACAGGGGATCCTACGAGCAGTACTTC
D gene: TRBD1
J gene: TRBJ2-7
V gene: TRBV5-1
clone size: NA

CDR3 protein: CASSFGPGTGGSGNTIYF
CDR3 DNA: TGTGCCAGCAGCTTCGGGCCCGGGACAGGGGGCTCTGGAAACACCATATATTTT
D gene: TRBD1
J gene: TRBJ1-3
V gene: TRBV5-6
clone size: NA

CDR3 protein: CASSRGGAATNYGYTF
CDR3 DNA: TGTGCCAGCAGCAGGGGGGGGGCGGCTACTAACTATGGCTACACCTTC
D gene: NA
J gene: TRBJ1-2
V gene: TRBV5-4
clone size: NA

CDR3 protein: CASSYLRGVGTEAFF
CDR3 DNA: TGTGCCAGCAGTTACCTTCGCGGGGTAGGCACTGAAGCTTTCTTT
D gene: NA
J gene: TRBJ1-1
V gene: TRBV6-5
clone size: NA

CDR3 protein: CASSLAPLAGRPTDTQYF
CDR3 DNA: TGTGCCAGCAGCTTAGCCCCACTAGCGGGGAGACCCACAGATACGCAGTATTTT
D gene: TRBD2
J gene: TRBJ2-3
V gene: TRBV7-2
clone size: NA

CDR3 protein: CASSGREDGYNEQFF
CDR3 DNA: TGCGCCAGCAGTGGACGGGAGGATGGCTACAATGAGCAGTTCTTC
D gene: TRBD2
J gene: TRBJ2-1
V gene: TRBV10-1
clone size: NA

CDR3 protein: CASSLNGRDTEAFF
CDR3 DNA: TGTGCCAGCTCACTAAATGGGAGAGACACTGAAGCTTTCTTT
D gene: NA
J gene: TRBJ1-1
V gene: TRBV18
clone size: NA

CDR3 protein: CASSPGTERAQETQYF
CDR3 DNA: TGTGCCAGCAGCCCTGGGACCGAGCGGGCCCAAGAGACCCAGTACTTC
D gene: NA
J gene: TRBJ2-5
V gene: TRBV7-2
clone size: few

CDR3 protein: CASSLGQNNEKLFF
CDR3 DNA: TGTGCCAGCAGTTTGGGGCAGAATAATGAAAAACTGTTTTTT
D gene: NA
J gene: TRBJ1-4
V gene: TRBV28
clone size: NA

CDR3 protein: CASSLAQGAGELFF
CDR3 DNA: TGTGCCAGCAGCTTAGCGCAGGGCGCCGGGGAGCTGTTTTTT
D gene: NA
J gene: TRBJ2-2
V gene: TRBV7-9
clone size: NA

CDR3 protein: CAIKLDNEQFF
CDR3 DNA: TGTGCCATCAAACTTGACAATGAGCAGTTCTTC
D gene: NA
J gene: TRBJ2-1
V gene: TRBV10-3
clone size: NA

CDR3 protein: CASSPNPGQVDYGYTF
CDR3 DNA: TGTGCCAGCTCACCAAACCCAGGACAGGTGGACTATGGCTACACCTTC
D gene: TRBD1
J gene: TRBJ1-2
V gene: TRBV18
clone size: NA

CDR3 protein: CASSFLPGPSYEQYF
CDR3 DNA: TGTGCCAGCAGCTTTCTCCCAGGGCCTTCCTACGAGCAGTACTTC
D gene: NA
J gene: TRBJ2-7
V gene: TRBV5-5
clone size: NA

CDR3 protein: CASSPGGTGGPRGGEQFF
CDR3 DNA: TGTGCCAGCAGCCCCGGGGGGACGGGGGGGCCGAGGGGAGGTGAGCAGTTCTTC
D gene: TRBD2
J gene: TRBJ2-1
V gene: TRBV4-2
clone size: NA

CDR3 protein: CAIRTSGGPRADTQYF
CDR3 DNA: TGTGCCATCAGGACTAGCGGGGGTCCCCGGGCAGATACGCAGTATTTT
D gene: TRBD2
J gene: TRBJ2-3
V gene: TRBV10-3
clone size: NA

CDR3 protein: CASRASGTGGTYEQYF
CDR3 DNA: TGTGCCAGCAGGGCCTCCGGGACAGGGGGAACCTACGAGCAGTACTTC
D gene: TRBD1
J gene: TRBJ2-7
V gene: TRBV28
clone size: NA

CDR3 protein: CASSPGTTYGYTF
CDR3 DNA: TGTGCCAGCAGCCCGGGGACTACCTATGGCTACACCTTC
D gene: NA
J gene: TRBJ1-2
V gene: TRBV28
clone size: NA

CDR3 protein: CAGSRGGDTQYF
CDR3 DNA: TGTGCCGGTAGTAGGGGCGGAGATACGCAGTATTTT
D gene: NA
J gene: TRBJ2-3
V gene: TRBV2
clone size: NA

CDR3 protein: CASSLGASGRTLTQYF
CDR3 DNA: TGTGCCAGCAGCTTGGGGGCTAGCGGGAGGACTCTAACGCAGTATTTT
D gene: TRBD2
J gene: TRBJ2-3
V gene: TRBV7-2
clone size: NA

CDR3 protein: CASSLRTGGAGLAKNIQYF
CDR3 DNA: TGTGCCAGTAGTCTTCGGACAGGGGGCGCTGGGTTAGCCAAAAACATTCAGTACTTC
D gene: TRBD1
J gene: TRBJ2-4
V gene: TRBV19
clone size: NA

CDR3 protein: CASTNQETQYF
CDR3 DNA: TGTGCCAGCACCAACCAAGAGACCCAGTACTTC
D gene: NA
J gene: TRBJ2-5
V gene: TRBV11-3
clone size: NA

CDR3 protein: CASSRLSGAEGKLFF
CDR3 DNA: TGTGCCAGCAGCCGCCTATCTGGGGCGGAAGGAAAACTGTTTTTT
D gene: NA
J gene: TRBJ1-4
V gene: TRBV14
clone size: NA

CDR3 protein: CASSLMSGRGVETQYF
CDR3 DNA: TGTGCCAGCAGCTTAATGAGCGGGAGGGGCGTAGAGACCCAGTACTTC
D gene: TRBD2
J gene: TRBJ2-5
V gene: TRBV7-9
clone size: NA

CDR3 protein: CASSIGLLGTGELFF
CDR3 DNA: TGTGCCAGCAGCATAGGACTGCTTGGAACCGGGGAGCTGTTTTTT
D gene: NA
J gene: TRBJ2-2
V gene: TRBV11-2
clone size: NA

CDR3 protein: CASSYGTDQPQHF
CDR3 DNA: TGTGCCAGCAGTTACGGGACAGATCAGCCCCAGCATTTT
D gene: TRBD1
J gene: TRBJ1-5
V gene: TRBV6-5
clone size: few